The present T cell receptor beta chain was sequenced within a study of graft-versus-host responses after intestinal transplantation. The sample holds a few counts of this clone. Its antigen is as yet unknown. Germline assignment: CDR1 SGHDN and CDR2 FVKESK. The CDR3 totals 15 residues. V was trimmed by 7 bases and J by 0 bases, leaving 12 bases between them. Method: immunoSEQ multiplex PCR; TCRdb's copy keeps in-frame clones and lacks some. The sample includes under 65,000 clones, approximately 94% seen only once; the top ten take 0.35% to 0.45%. This chain connects TRBV14 to TRBJ2-2; no clear D. The receptor comes from a human donor who was the organ donor for an intestinal transplant. Specimen: unstimulated CD4+ T cells sorted from spleen or lymph node cells, collected before transplant. Written as DNA, the CDR3 is TGTGCCAGCATCAATGGTTCGTCGAACACCGGGGAGCTGTTTTTT. This encodes CASINGSSNTGELFF.